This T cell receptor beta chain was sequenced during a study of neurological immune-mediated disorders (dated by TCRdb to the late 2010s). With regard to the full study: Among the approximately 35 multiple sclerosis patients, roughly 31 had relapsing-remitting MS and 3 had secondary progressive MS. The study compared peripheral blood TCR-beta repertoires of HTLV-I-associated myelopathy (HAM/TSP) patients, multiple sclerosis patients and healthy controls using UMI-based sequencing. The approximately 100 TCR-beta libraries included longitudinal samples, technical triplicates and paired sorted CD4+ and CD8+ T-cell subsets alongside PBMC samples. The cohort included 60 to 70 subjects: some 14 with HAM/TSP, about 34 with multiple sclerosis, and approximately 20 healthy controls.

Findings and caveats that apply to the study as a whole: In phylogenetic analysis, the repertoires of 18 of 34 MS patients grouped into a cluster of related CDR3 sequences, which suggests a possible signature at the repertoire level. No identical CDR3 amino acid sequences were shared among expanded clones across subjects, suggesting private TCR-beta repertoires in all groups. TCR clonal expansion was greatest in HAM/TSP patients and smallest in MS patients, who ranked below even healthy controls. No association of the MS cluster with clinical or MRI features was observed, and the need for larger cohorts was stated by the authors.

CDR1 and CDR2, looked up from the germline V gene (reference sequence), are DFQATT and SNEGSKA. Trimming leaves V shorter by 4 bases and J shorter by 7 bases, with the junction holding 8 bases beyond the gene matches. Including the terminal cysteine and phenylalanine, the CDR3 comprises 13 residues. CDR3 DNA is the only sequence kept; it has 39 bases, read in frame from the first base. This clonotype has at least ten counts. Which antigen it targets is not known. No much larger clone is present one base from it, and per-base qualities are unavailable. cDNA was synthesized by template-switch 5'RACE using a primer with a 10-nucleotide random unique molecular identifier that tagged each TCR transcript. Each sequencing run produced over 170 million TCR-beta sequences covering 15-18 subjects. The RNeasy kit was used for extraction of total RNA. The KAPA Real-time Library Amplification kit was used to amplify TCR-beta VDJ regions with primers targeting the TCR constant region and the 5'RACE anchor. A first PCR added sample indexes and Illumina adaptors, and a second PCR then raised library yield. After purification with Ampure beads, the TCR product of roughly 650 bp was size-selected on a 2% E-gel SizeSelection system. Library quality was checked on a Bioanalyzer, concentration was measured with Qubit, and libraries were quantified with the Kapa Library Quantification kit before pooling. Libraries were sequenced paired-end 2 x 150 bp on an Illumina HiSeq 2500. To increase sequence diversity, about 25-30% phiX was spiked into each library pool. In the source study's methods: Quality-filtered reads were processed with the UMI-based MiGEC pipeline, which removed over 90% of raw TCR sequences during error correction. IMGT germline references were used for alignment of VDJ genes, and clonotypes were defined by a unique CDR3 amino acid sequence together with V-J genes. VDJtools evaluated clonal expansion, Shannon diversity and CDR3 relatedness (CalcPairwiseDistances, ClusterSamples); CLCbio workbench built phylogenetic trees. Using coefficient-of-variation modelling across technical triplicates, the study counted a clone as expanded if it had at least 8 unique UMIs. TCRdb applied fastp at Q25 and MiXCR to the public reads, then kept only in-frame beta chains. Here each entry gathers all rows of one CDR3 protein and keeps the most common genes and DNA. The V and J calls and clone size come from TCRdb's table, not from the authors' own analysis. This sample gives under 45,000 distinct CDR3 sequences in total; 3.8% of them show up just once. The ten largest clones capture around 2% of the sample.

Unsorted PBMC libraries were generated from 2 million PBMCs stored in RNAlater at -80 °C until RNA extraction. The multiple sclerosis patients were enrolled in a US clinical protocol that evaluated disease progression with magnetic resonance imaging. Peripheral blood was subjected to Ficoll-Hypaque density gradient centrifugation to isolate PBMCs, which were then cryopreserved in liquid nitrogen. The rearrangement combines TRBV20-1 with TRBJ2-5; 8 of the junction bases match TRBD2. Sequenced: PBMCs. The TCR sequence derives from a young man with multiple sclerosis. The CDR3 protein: CSATIGLAGTQYF. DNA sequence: TGCAGTGCTACCATTGGACTAGCAGGGACCCAGTACTTC.